These T cell receptor beta chains were read from a single sample in a study of blood T cells in healthy people across ages. MiXCR, applied by TCRdb to the 5' RACE reads, yields one record per CDR3 protein. The data contain hundreds of thousands of distinct CDR3 sequences, approximately 49% of them seen just once; the ten biggest clones take up around 15%. Sequencing was done on a sample of blood. These receptors all come from a man aged 25 to 40 in good health. The CDR3 runs from the conserved cysteine through the conserved F or W. A D gene is named only where the DNA matches it firmly. Size is stated for part of the rows, as once, few or many counts, or as a class when the clone is expanded.

j_gene: TRBJ2-2
d_gene: TRBD1
abundance: -
v_gene: TRBV6-6
CDR3aa: CASSGTGGPGELFF
CDR3nt: TGTGCCAGTTCCGGGACAGGGGGCCCCGGGGAGCTGTTTTTT

j_gene: TRBJ2-2
d_gene: -
abundance: -
v_gene: TRBV11-2
CDR3aa: CASSSSPGHITGELFF
CDR3nt: TGTGCCAGCAGCTCTAGCCCGGGACACATCACCGGGGAGCTGTTTTTT

j_gene: TRBJ2-1
d_gene: TRBD2
abundance: -
v_gene: TRBV27
CDR3aa: CASSLSSGAHSEQFF
CDR3nt: TGTGCCAGCAGTTTAAGTAGCGGGGCGCACAGTGAGCAGTTCTTC

j_gene: TRBJ2-5
d_gene: -
abundance: many
v_gene: TRBV10-3
CDR3aa: CAISAQWGVDPQETQYF
CDR3nt: TGTGCCATCAGTGCTCAGTGGGGAGTCGATCCCCAAGAGACCCAGTACTTC

j_gene: TRBJ2-7
d_gene: -
abundance: few
v_gene: TRBV12-3/TRBV12-4
CDR3aa: CASKRSSYEQYF
CDR3nt: TGTGCCAGCAAAAGGAGCTCCTACGAGCAGTACTTC

j_gene: TRBJ2-5
d_gene: TRBD1
abundance: -
v_gene: TRBV7-9
CDR3aa: CASSPGQVARKETQYF
CDR3nt: TGTGCCAGCAGCCCCGGACAGGTCGCAAGAAAAGAGACCCAGTACTTC

j_gene: TRBJ2-3
d_gene: -
abundance: -
v_gene: TRBV5-1
CDR3aa: CASSLGGADTDTQYF
CDR3nt: TGCGCCAGCAGCTTGGGGGGCGCGGACACAGATACGCAGTATTTT

j_gene: TRBJ2-4
d_gene: TRBD1
abundance: -
v_gene: TRBV7-3
CDR3aa: CASSPTGQGETKNIQYF
CDR3nt: TGTGCCAGCAGTCCAACAGGACAGGGGGAGACCAAAAACATTCAGTACTTC

j_gene: TRBJ2-7
d_gene: -
abundance: many
v_gene: TRBV28
CDR3aa: CASSPLDRDSYEQYF
CDR3nt: TGTGCCAGCAGTCCACTGGACAGAGACTCCTACGAGCAGTACTTC

j_gene: TRBJ2-7
d_gene: TRBD1
abundance: few
v_gene: TRBV10-3
CDR3aa: CAISVGTGGYEQYF
CDR3nt: TGTGCCATCAGTGTGGGGACAGGGGGCTACGAGCAGTACTTC

j_gene: TRBJ2-5
d_gene: TRBD1
abundance: -
v_gene: TRBV10-3
CDR3aa: CAISGGQGRETQYF
CDR3nt: TGTGCCATCAGTGGGGGACAGGGACGAGAGACCCAGTACTTC

j_gene: TRBJ1-6
d_gene: -
abundance: -
v_gene: TRBV5-6
CDR3aa: CASSRRGSPNNSPLHF
CDR3nt: TGTGCCAGCAGCCGTCGGGGGAGTCCTAATAATTCACCCCTCCACTTT

j_gene: TRBJ2-1
d_gene: -
abundance: -
v_gene: TRBV5-1
CDR3aa: CASSLDRAEQFF
CDR3nt: TGCGCCAGCAGCTTGGACAGGGCTGAGCAGTTCTTC

j_gene: TRBJ2-7
d_gene: -
abundance: once
v_gene: TRBV6-2/TRBV6-3
CDR3aa: CASSSGTPGDEQYF
CDR3nt: TGTGCCAGCAGTTCCGGGACTCCGGGGGACGAGCAGTACTTC

j_gene: TRBJ1-4
d_gene: -
abundance: many
v_gene: TRBV2
CDR3aa: CASSETTGAYEKLFF
CDR3nt: TGTGCCAGCAGTGAAACAACAGGAGCCTATGAAAAACTGTTTTTT

j_gene: TRBJ1-1
d_gene: -
abundance: -
v_gene: TRBV20-1
CDR3aa: CSARQGNTEAFF
CDR3nt: TGCAGTGCTAGGCAGGGAAACACTGAAGCTTTCTTT

j_gene: TRBJ2-7
d_gene: TRBD2
abundance: -
v_gene: TRBV12-3/TRBV12-4
CDR3aa: CASRLPSGETYEQYF
CDR3nt: TGTGCCAGCAGATTACCGAGCGGGGAGACCTACGAGCAGTACTTC

j_gene: TRBJ1-1
d_gene: -
abundance: -
v_gene: TRBV6-1
CDR3aa: CASSEVMNTEAFF
CDR3nt: TGTGCCAGCAGTGAAGTCATGAACACTGAAGCTTTCTTT

j_gene: TRBJ2-1
d_gene: TRBD2
abundance: once
v_gene: TRBV4-1
CDR3aa: CASSQDPPHFERELNEQFF
CDR3nt: TGCGCCAGCAGCCAAGATCCCCCACATTTTGAGCGGGAGTTGAATGAGCAGTTCTTC

j_gene: TRBJ2-7
d_gene: -
abundance: few
v_gene: TRBV4-1
CDR3aa: CASSSLRDGSYEQYF
CDR3nt: TGCGCCAGCAGCTCCCTCCGGGACGGCTCCTACGAGCAGTACTTC

j_gene: TRBJ2-7
d_gene: TRBD2
abundance: -
v_gene: TRBV30
CDR3aa: CAWTPRGGAGEQYF
CDR3nt: TGTGCCTGGACCCCCCGCGGGGGGGCCGGCGAGCAGTACTTC

j_gene: TRBJ2-7
d_gene: TRBD1
abundance: many
v_gene: TRBV27
CDR3aa: CASSLLGQGHEQYF
CDR3nt: TGTGCCAGCAGTTTATTAGGACAGGGTCACGAGCAGTACTTC

j_gene: TRBJ1-1
d_gene: -
abundance: few
v_gene: TRBV6-1
CDR3aa: CASSLTTENTEAFF
CDR3nt: TGTGCCAGCAGTCTGACGACGGAGAACACTGAAGCTTTCTTT

j_gene: TRBJ2-1
d_gene: -
abundance: -
v_gene: TRBV24-1
CDR3aa: CATSDLRQGNNEQFF
CDR3nt: TGTGCCACCAGTGATTTAAGGCAGGGGAACAATGAGCAGTTCTTC

j_gene: TRBJ2-5
d_gene: -
abundance: -
v_gene: TRBV21-1
CDR3aa: CASSKKRTHKSTHTLRLAETQYF
CDR3nt: TGTGCCAGCAGCAAGAAGCGAACCCACAAATCCACCCATACACTTAGATTAGCAGAGACCCAGTACTTC

j_gene: TRBJ1-6
d_gene: TRBD1
abundance: once
v_gene: TRBV6-1
CDR3aa: CASSDGQGNSPLHF
CDR3nt: TGTGCCAGCAGCGATGGACAGGGGAATTCACCCCTCCACTTT

j_gene: TRBJ2-7
d_gene: -
abundance: -
v_gene: TRBV28
CDR3aa: CASSLRGAPLDYEQYF
CDR3nt: TGTGCCAGCAGTTTACGGGGGGCCCCTTTAGACTACGAGCAGTACTTC

j_gene: TRBJ2-5
d_gene: -
abundance: -
v_gene: TRBV3-1
CDR3aa: CASSHLSGGETQYF
CDR3nt: TGTGCCAGCAGCCATCTGTCCGGTGGGGAGACCCAGTACTTC

j_gene: TRBJ2-1
d_gene: -
abundance: few
v_gene: TRBV7-9
CDR3aa: CARGTDGQYNEQFF
CDR3nt: TGTGCCAGGGGAACAGACGGACAATACAATGAGCAGTTCTTC

j_gene: TRBJ2-3
d_gene: TRBD1
abundance: -
v_gene: TRBV20-1
CDR3aa: CSANRGRADTQYF
CDR3nt: TGCAGTGCCAACAGGGGGCGGGCAGATACGCAGTATTTT

j_gene: TRBJ1-6
d_gene: -
abundance: -
v_gene: TRBV7-2
CDR3aa: CASSPPNNSPLHF
CDR3nt: TGTGCCAGCAGCCCGCCCAATAATTCACCCCTCCACTTT

j_gene: TRBJ2-7
d_gene: TRBD2
abundance: many
v_gene: TRBV20-1
CDR3aa: CSATPSGVGDEQYF
CDR3nt: TGCAGTGCTACTCCTAGCGGGGTTGGTGACGAGCAGTACTTC

j_gene: TRBJ2-7
d_gene: -
abundance: -
v_gene: TRBV12-3/TRBV12-4
CDR3aa: CASSTGRSDGDEQYF
CDR3nt: TGTGCCAGCAGTACTGGCCGTTCTGACGGGGACGAGCAGTACTTC

j_gene: TRBJ2-7
d_gene: -
abundance: few
v_gene: TRBV28
CDR3aa: CASRPAGAGEQYF
CDR3nt: TGTGCCAGCAGACCTGCAGGGGCCGGCGAGCAGTACTTC

j_gene: TRBJ2-3
d_gene: -
abundance: many
v_gene: TRBV6-7
CDR3aa: CASIPLGGSTDTQYF
CDR3nt: TGTGCCAGCATCCCACTCGGCGGTAGCACAGATACGCAGTATTTT

j_gene: TRBJ2-3
d_gene: TRBD2
abundance: once
v_gene: TRBV10-3
CDR3aa: CAISEYRTSGGADTQYF
CDR3nt: TGTGCCATCAGTGAGTACCGGACTAGCGGGGGAGCAGATACGCAGTATTTT

j_gene: TRBJ2-6
d_gene: -
abundance: -
v_gene: TRBV28
CDR3aa: CASSSGHISGANVLTF
CDR3nt: TGTGCCAGCAGTTCAGGACACATCTCTGGGGCCAACGTCCTGACTTTC

j_gene: TRBJ2-2
d_gene: TRBD2
abundance: -
v_gene: TRBV4-1
CDR3aa: CASSQGPSGYTNTGELFF
CDR3nt: TGCGCCAGCAGCCAAGGTCCTAGCGGTTATACGAACACCGGGGAGCTGTTTTTT

j_gene: TRBJ1-4
d_gene: TRBD1
abundance: -
v_gene: TRBV19
CDR3aa: CASTPGQGGEKLFF
CDR3nt: TGTGCCAGTACACCGGGACAGGGAGGCGAAAAACTGTTTTTT

j_gene: TRBJ1-4
d_gene: -
abundance: -
v_gene: TRBV4-1
CDR3aa: CASSQGLQGGEKLFF
CDR3nt: TGCGCCAGCAGCCAAGGTTTACAGGGCGGTGAAAAACTGTTTTTT

j_gene: TRBJ2-5
d_gene: -
abundance: -
v_gene: TRBV27
CDR3aa: CASSFGNGGETQYF
CDR3nt: TGTGCCAGCAGTTTTGGCAACGGTGGGGAGACCCAGTACTTC

j_gene: TRBJ1-2
d_gene: TRBD1
abundance: few
v_gene: TRBV7-9
CDR3aa: CASSTPTGHYGYTF
CDR3nt: TGTGCCAGCAGCACCCCGACAGGGCACTATGGCTACACCTTC

j_gene: TRBJ1-2
d_gene: TRBD1
abundance: few
v_gene: TRBV5-5
CDR3aa: CASRKGPGQGSYGYTF
CDR3nt: TGTGCCAGCAGAAAGGGACCGGGACAGGGGTCCTATGGCTACACCTTC

j_gene: TRBJ1-4
d_gene: TRBD1
abundance: many
v_gene: TRBV29-1
CDR3aa: CSAGTGNEKLFF
CDR3nt: TGCAGTGCCGGGACAGGGAATGAAAAACTGTTTTTT

j_gene: TRBJ2-1
d_gene: -
abundance: once
v_gene: TRBV12-3/TRBV12-4
CDR3aa: CASSSAQATGNEQFF
CDR3nt: TGTGCCAGCAGTTCCGCCCAGGCCACGGGCAATGAGCAGTTCTTC

j_gene: TRBJ2-5
d_gene: -
abundance: -
v_gene: TRBV24-1
CDR3aa: CATSAFRTGNQETQYF
CDR3nt: TGTGCCACCAGCGCTTTCAGGACGGGCAATCAAGAGACCCAGTACTTC

j_gene: TRBJ2-7
d_gene: TRBD1
abundance: -
v_gene: TRBV25-1
CDR3aa: CASSGAGGNEQYF
CDR3nt: TGTGCCAGCAGTGGAGCAGGGGGAAATGAGCAGTACTTC

j_gene: TRBJ2-3
d_gene: -
abundance: many
v_gene: TRBV5-1
CDR3aa: CASSLAKSVDTQYF
CDR3nt: TGCGCCAGCAGCTTGGCCAAGTCGGTAGATACGCAGTATTTT

j_gene: TRBJ2-7
d_gene: TRBD1
abundance: few
v_gene: TRBV29-1
CDR3aa: CSVPGQAAYEQYF
CDR3nt: TGCAGCGTCCCCGGACAGGCTGCCTACGAGCAGTACTTC

j_gene: TRBJ2-2
d_gene: -
abundance: -
v_gene: TRBV5-5
CDR3aa: CASSFPDTGELFF
CDR3nt: TGTGCCAGCAGCTTTCCAGATACCGGGGAGCTGTTTTTT

j_gene: TRBJ2-7
d_gene: -
abundance: -
v_gene: TRBV27
CDR3aa: CASSLLPGPYEQYF
CDR3nt: TGTGCCAGCAGTTTATTACCAGGGCCCTACGAGCAGTACTTC

j_gene: TRBJ2-6
d_gene: TRBD1
abundance: -
v_gene: TRBV5-4
CDR3aa: CASSRGLRGLTSGANVLTF
CDR3nt: TGTGCCAGCAGCAGAGGACTCAGGGGGCTTACCTCTGGGGCCAACGTCCTGACTTTC

j_gene: TRBJ2-7
d_gene: -
abundance: -
v_gene: TRBV7-9
CDR3aa: CASSPFGMYEQYF
CDR3nt: TGTGCCAGCAGCCCGTTTGGAATGTACGAGCAGTACTTC